A selection of T cell receptor beta chains follows, all from one sample in a study of shared T cell receptors in the human thymus. Method: immunoSEQ multiplex PCR; TCRdb's copy keeps in-frame clones and lacks some. The sample includes some 700,000 clones, 80% to 90% of them seen just once. The data were also submitted as part of a second study, on human thymus T cells.

Sequencing input: thymocytes. Every receptor here comes from a girl under three years old with a congenital heart defect. Both conserved end residues are part of each CDR3. Each record gives: clone size, V gene, D gene, J gene, CDR3 protein, CDR3 DNA. D genes are given only for firm matches. Expanded clones are given a class, and other clones once, few, many or no size at all.

NA	TRBV19	NA	TRBJ1-5	CASLSRGNQPQHF	TGTGCCAGTCTGTCCCGGGGCAATCAGCCCCAGCATTTT
NA	TRBV27	TRBD1	TRBJ1-1	CATFSCYRGGTEAFF	TGTGCCACCTTCAGCTGCTACAGGGGGGGGACTGAAGCTTTCTTT
NA	TRBV9	NA	TRBJ1-1	CASSVNTGYTEAFF	TGTGCCAGCAGCGTAAATACAGGCTACACTGAAGCTTTCTTT
NA	TRBV6-1	TRBD1	TRBJ1-6	CASSMGQGESPLHF	TGTGCCAGCAGCATGGGACAGGGTGAATCACCCCTCCACTTT
NA	TRBV29-1	TRBD2	TRBJ2-7	CSVTSGGDGMIYEQYF	TGCAGCGTCACTAGCGGGGGAGATGGGATGATCTACGAGCAGTACTTC
NA	TRBV6-5	NA	TRBJ1-3	CASGGSSGNTIYF	TGTGCCAGTGGGGGGAGCTCTGGAAACACCATATATTTT
NA	TRBV5-5	TRBD1	TRBJ2-7	CASSLGQGIYEQYF	TGTGCCAGCAGCTTGGGACAGGGTATCTACGAGCAGTACTTC
NA	TRBV18	NA	TRBJ2-1	CASSPQEPPNEQFF	TGTGCCAGCTCACCACAGGAGCCCCCCAATGAGCAGTTCTTC
once	TRBV27	NA	TRBJ1-6	CASSLNRVVWNSPLHF	TGTGCCAGCAGTTTAAACAGGGTGGTTTGGAATTCACCCCTCCACTTT
NA	TRBV15	NA	TRBJ1-5	CATSIQQGQPQHF	TGTGCCACCAGCATACAACAGGGCCAGCCCCAGCATTTT
NA	TRBV12-5	NA	TRBJ1-1	CASGFHPTGRLHSYTEAFF	TGTGCTAGTGGTTTCCATCCGACCGGGAGACTCCACTCTTACACTGAAGCTTTCTTT
NA	TRBV6-1	NA	TRBJ2-3	CASSLDTQSTDTQYF	TGTGCCAGCAGTCTTGACACGCAGAGCACAGATACGCAGTATTTT
NA	TRBV9	NA	TRBJ1-1	CASSVEESMNTEAFF	TGTGCCAGCAGCGTAGAAGAGAGCATGAACACTGAAGCTTTCTTT
NA	TRBV4-3	NA	TRBJ1-1	CASSPTEGLKAAFF	TGCGCCAGCAGCCCGACTGAGGGACTCAAAGCCGCTTTCTTT
once	TRBV5-8	TRBD1	TRBJ1-1	CASSADRGPNTEAFF	TGTGCCAGCAGCGCAGACAGGGGCCCCAACACTGAAGCTTTCTTT
NA	TRBV5-4	NA	TRBJ1-1	CASSFFRRGSGAFF	TGTGCCAGCAGCTTCTTTAGGAGGGGCTCTGGAGCTTTCTTT
NA	TRBV4-3	NA	TRBJ2-7	CASSQIGDYEQYF	TGCGCCAGCAGCCAAATAGGGGACTACGAGCAGTACTTC
NA	TRBV25-1	TRBD1	TRBJ1-1	CASSGTGRMNTEAFF	TGTGCCAGCAGTGGGACAGGGAGGATGAACACTGAAGCTTTCTTT
NA	TRBV9	NA	TRBJ1-2	CASSVAAGPFGYTF	TGTGCCAGCAGCGTAGCCGCAGGCCCGTTTGGCTACACCTTC
NA	TRBV4-1	TRBD1	TRBJ2-5	CASSQDQLGTVQETQYF	TGCGCCAGCAGCCAAGATCAACTCGGGACAGTCCAAGAGACCCAGTACTTC
once	TRBV5-8	TRBD1	TRBJ1-2	CASRDLRQGKGYTF	TGTGCCAGCAGGGACTTAAGACAGGGTAAAGGCTACACCTTC
NA	TRBV19	TRBD1	TRBJ2-7	CASSISRTGVYEQYF	TGTGCCAGTAGTATCTCCCGGACAGGGGTCTACGAGCAGTACTTC
NA	TRBV15	NA	TRBJ2-3	CATSRPENTDTQYF	TGTGCCACCAGCAGGCCCGAGAACACAGATACGCAGTATTTT
NA	TRBV29-1	NA	TRBJ2-6	CSVWSGWSGANVLTF	TGCAGCGTTTGGTCCGGGTGGTCTGGGGCCAACGTCCTGACTTTC
NA	TRBV4-3	NA	TRBJ2-7	CASSRGPNFPSQYF	TGCGCCAGCAGCCGAGGGCCGAATTTTCCCTCGCAGTACTTC
NA	TRBV4-3	NA	TRBJ1-3	CASSQTGSGNTIYF	TGCGCCAGCAGCCAAACAGGGTCTGGAAACACCATATATTTT
NA	TRBV7-4	TRBD1	TRBJ1-1	CASSTGVRLNTEAFF	TGTGCCAGCAGCACAGGGGTTCGACTCAACACTGAAGCTTTCTTT
NA	TRBV6-4	TRBD1	TRBJ1-2	CASSERTGSHYGYTF	TGTGCCAGCAGTGAAAGGACAGGGTCCCACTATGGCTACACCTTC
NA	TRBV4-1	TRBD2	TRBJ2-1	CASSQARAFLAGGHNEQFF	TGCGCCAGCAGCCAAGCTCGGGCCTTTCTAGCGGGGGGCCACAATGAGCAGTTCTTC
NA	TRBV11-1	NA	TRBJ1-5	CASSLRAGQPQHF	TGTGCCAGCAGCTTACGTGCAGGACAGCCCCAGCATTTT
few	TRBV7-2	NA	TRBJ1-1	CASSLVGHRNRNTEAFF	TGTGCCAGCAGCTTAGTAGGCCACAGGAATCGGAACACTGAAGCTTTCTTT
few	TRBV2	TRBD1	TRBJ1-5	CASGAGGCNQPQHF	TGTGCCAGCGGGGCAGGGGGCTGCAATCAGCCCCAGCATTTT
NA	TRBV27	TRBD2	TRBJ2-7	CASSSRGRGRLAYEQYF	TGTGCCAGCAGTTCTCGGGGGAGGGGACGCCTCGCCTACGAGCAGTACTTC
NA	TRBV18	TRBD2	TRBJ2-7	CASRWTSGLPYEQYF	TGTGCCAGCCGGTGGACTAGCGGTCTCCCCTACGAGCAGTACTTC
NA	TRBV5-1	NA	TRBJ1-6	CASSIGQNNSPLHF	TGCGCCAGCAGCATAGGACAGAATAATTCACCCCTCCACTTT
NA	TRBV7-9	NA	TRBJ1-2	CASSLTTDLYGYTF	TGTGCCAGCAGTTTAACGACAGACCTCTATGGCTACACCTTC
NA	TRBV29-1	TRBD1	TRBJ2-5	CSGGQRDQDQGQYF	TGCAGCGGGGGACAGAGAGACCAGGACCAGGGCCAGTACTTC
NA	TRBV30	NA	TRBJ1-6	CAWRFFKEDSPLHF	TGTGCCTGGAGGTTTTTTAAGGAGGATTCACCCCTCCACTTT
NA	TRBV6-5	NA	TRBJ1-1	CASVTGDRHEAFF	TGTGCCAGCGTGACTGGAGACAGACATGAAGCTTTCTTT
NA	TRBV6-5	NA	TRBJ1-6	CASSFQGHCSSPLHF	TGTGCCAGCAGTTTTCAAGGACATTGCTCTTCACCCCTCCACTTT
NA	TRBV27	TRBD1	TRBJ1-5	CASSSRDDHATGVKPQHF	TGTGCCAGCAGTTCACGCGACGACCACGCGACAGGGGTCAAGCCCCAGCATTTT
NA	TRBV28	NA	TRBJ1-5	CASSLCEGDPYSNQPQHF	TGTGCCAGCAGTTTATGCGAAGGGGATCCTTATAGCAATCAGCCCCAGCATTTT
few	TRBV5-4	TRBD1	TRBJ1-3	CASSFSTGRDTIYF	TGTGCCAGCAGCTTTTCGACAGGGCGTGACACCATATATTTT
NA	TRBV4-3	TRBD2	TRBJ2-1	CASSQGPGLAGGYNEQFF	TGCGCCAGCAGCCAAGGTCCCGGACTAGCGGGGGGATACAATGAGCAGTTCTTC
NA	TRBV5-1	TRBD1	TRBJ1-1	CASSRLSPTGGRVNTEAFF	TGCGCCAGCAGCCGTTTATCTCCGACAGGGGGGAGGGTGAACACTGAAGCTTTCTTT
NA	TRBV12-5	NA	TRBJ1-6	CASGSDLWGGNSPLHF	TGTGCTAGTGGTTCGGACCTTTGGGGCGGCAATTCACCCCTCCACTTT
NA	TRBV20-1	NA	TRBJ1-1	CSARWATEAFF	TGCAGTGCTAGGTGGGCCACTGAAGCTTTCTTT
NA	TRBV2	NA	TRBJ1-1	CASTPRENTEAFF	TGTGCCAGCACCCCCAGGGAGAACACTGAAGCTTTCTTT
NA	TRBV5-8	NA	TRBJ1-2	CASSLIRVDRGYTF	TGTGCCAGCAGCTTGATTAGAGTTGATCGGGGCTACACCTTC
NA	TRBV12-5	TRBD1	TRBJ1-2	CASGPLDRGGLFLGYTF	TGTGCTAGTGGTCCCTTGGACAGGGGGGGCCTATTTCTAGGCTACACCTTC
NA	TRBV6-1	TRBD1	TRBJ1-6	CASSEARTGGSYNSPLHF	TGTGCCAGCAGTGAAGCGCGGACAGGGGGCTCCTATAATTCACCCCTCCACTTT
NA	TRBV29-1	NA	TRBJ2-3	CSVGDKGSTDTQYF	TGCAGCGTTGGAGATAAGGGGAGCACAGATACGCAGTATTTT
NA	TRBV7-7	NA	TRBJ2-2	CASSLSRVGELFF	TGTGCTAGCAGCTTATCACGGGTCGGGGAGCTGTTTTTT
NA	TRBV5-1	TRBD1	TRBJ2-3	CASSLTGEWDTQYF	TGCGCCAGCAGCTTGACAGGGGAGTGGGATACGCAGTATTTT
NA	TRBV5-5	TRBD1	TRBJ1-5	CASSAGGSNQPQHF	TGTGCCAGCAGCGCAGGGGGGAGCAATCAGCCCCAGCATTTT
NA	TRBV6-1	NA	TRBJ2-5	CASSDGQQGSQETQYF	TGTGCCAGCAGTGACGGGCAACAGGGAAGCCAAGAGACCCAGTACTTC
NA	TRBV5-1	TRBD2	TRBJ2-3	CASCSSGLTDTQYF	TGCGCCAGCTGTTCTAGCGGCCTCACAGATACGCAGTATTTT
NA	TRBV27	TRBD2	TRBJ2-2	CASSLWTSGHTGELFF	TGTGCCAGCAGTTTATGGACTAGCGGGCACACCGGGGAGCTGTTTTTT